This TCR beta chain was sequenced in a study of regulatory T cells in long-lasting Graves disease. Study findings and constraints: Favored usage of TRBV28, TRBJ1-2 and TRBJ2-5 was recorded in persistent disease. TCR diversity was lower in persistent Graves' patients than in newly diagnosed ones.

The CDR3 runs 16 residues. V was pared by 6 bases and J by 0 bases, with 18 bases between. Per germline, CDR1 MNHNS and CDR2 SASEGT. In this sample, this clonotype turned up many times. Its antigen is not identified. According to the study, TCR beta libraries were built with iRepertoire HTBI primers and CDR3-region Arm-PCR. From the multiplex PCR reads, TCRdb called clonotypes with MiXCR, one entry per CDR3 protein. The sample lists roughly 490,000 distinct CDR3 sequences; roughly 23% were seen once. As for time point: persistent/refractory GD, antithyroid drugs over 5 years with positive TRAb. From PBMCs, RNA was extracted and then used to make the TCR library. An endocrinology department located in Xi'an, China, was where the patients came from.

The chain has TRBV6-1 and TRBJ2-7; the D gene could be TRBD1 or TRBD2 (5 bases each). The sequenced sample was peripheral blood mononuclear cells (PBMCs), obtained when the disease was refractory, from a patient treated with antithyroid drugs. This TCR derives from a female donor with Graves disease. In DNA, the CDR3 is TGTGCCAGCAGACCCGGGGACGGAACCATCTCCTACGAGCAGTACTTC. Its translation is CASRPGDGTISYEQYF.